Listed below are T cell receptor beta chains from one sample, sequenced in a study of T-cell memory formation after mild COVID-19. From the 5' RACE reads, TCRdb called clonotypes with MiXCR, one entry per CDR3 protein. The data contain 400,000 or so distinct CDR3 sequences, roughly 20% of them singletons. Material for sequencing was PBMCs or a T cell subset sorted from them (not recorded which). Receptor source: an adult woman who had mild COVID-19 (a few samples of this study predate the infection). Cell type and time point are not known. The conserved cysteine and the conserved F or W are not part of the CDR3 here. Each record gives: V gene, CDR3 protein.

>TRBV12-3/TRBV12-4
ASRGPLNSPLH
>TRBV15
ATSRAATHYEQY
>TRBV24-1
ATSALAGANEQF
>TRBV7-9
ASSGRGSTPSYEQY
>TRBV2
ASSPLRGNTEAF
>TRBV3-1
ASSQDSWLAEGGRTQY
>TRBV4-3
ASSQDIGLLNTEAF
>TRBV30
AWSVGLTGAAEAF
>TRBV24-1
ATSDVGNEQF
>TRBV7-9
ASSLAAAVGYGYT
>TRBV5-1
ASSWGTGPQETQY
>TRBV18
ASSPGGKNTEAF
>TRBV12-3/TRBV12-4
ASSSGGGGEQY
>TRBV15
ATSRARGNRYEQY
>TRBV7-8
ASSLAALGTGGNIQY
>TRBV12-3/TRBV12-4
ASSLQGQGSSGANVLT
>TRBV6-6
ATRQGVSEQY
>TRBV20-1
SAREPFSYEQY
>TRBV7-3
ASSLYGSGSPDTQY
>TRBV5-6
ASGVLTFSPLH
>TRBV5-1
ASSQQGAGATNEKLF
>TRBV5-1
ASSSEDRLDQNTEAF
>TRBV10-3
AISESSYEQY
>TRBV27
ASSLRGLAGITDTQY
>TRBV3-1
ASSQISRPFYEQY
>TRBV6-5
ASRTDYSSREQY
>TRBV12-3/TRBV12-4
ASSLGIRKTEAF
>TRBV7-9
ASSHRTSGSNEQF
>TRBV5-1
ASSLGDPGLATMNTEAF
>TRBV10-3
AISDGATLSYEQY